This T cell receptor beta chain was sequenced during a study of memory B cells and T cells in multiple sclerosis. V was trimmed by 6 bases and J by 7 bases, leaving 15 bases between them. The CDR3 is 14 amino acids. Germline values: CDR1 MNHEY, CDR2 SMNVEV (reference sequence). The protocol was immunoSEQ multiplex PCR, while the TCRdb copy is restricted to in-frame clones and leaves out a portion. The data show approximately 47,000 clones, about four fifths seen once. Stimulus-free culture yielded autoproliferating CFSE-dim and non-proliferating CFSE-high T cells, each sequenced separately. Pooled replicate wells came from 50 million to 60 million CFSE-labeled PBMCs cultured 7 days without stimulus. PBMCs were labeled with about 0.5 uM CFSE and cultured without exogenous stimuli. Of note for this clone: Its antigen is undetermined.

The source material was PBMCs from blood kept in culture. The TCR sequence derives from a human donor with multiple sclerosis. V usage is TRBV27 and J usage is TRBJ1-4; D is uncertain. The CDR3: CASSMVSAGEKLFF. DNA of the CDR3: TGTGCCAGCAGCATGGTCAGCGCGGGTGAAAAACTGTTTTTT.